These 4 T cell receptor beta chains came from one sample sequenced in a study of control samples from healthy donors and cancer patients. The repertoire was sequenced with immunoSEQ multiplex PCR; TCRdb's copy has only in-frame clones and lacks some. The sample records 170,000 or so clones, about 90% being singletons. The sample was blood. These receptors were obtained from a woman in her thirties or forties in good health.

The chain links TRBV2 to TRBJ2-5, with D maybe TRBD2 (7 bases). Germline V CDR1 and CDR2: SNHLY, FYNNEI. This CDR3 spans 14 amino acids. Trimming shortened V by 3 bases and J by 5 bases, and 13 bases separated the two germline ends. The CDR3: CASSDGGAGETQYF. The CDR3 DNA follows: TGTGCCAGCAGTGATGGGGGGGCAGGTGAGACCCAGTACTTC.

The chain joins TRBV6-2 or TRBV6-3 to TRBJ2-7; TRBD1 matches 8 bases. Looked up from germline, CDR1 is MNHEY and CDR2 is SVGEGT. This CDR3 spans 16 amino acids. After removal of 3 bases from V and 4 bases from J, the junction contained 11 bases not matched to a gene. The CDR3 region is CASSYILGQAEYEQYF. CDR3 nucleotide sequence: TGTGCCAGCAGTTATATTTTGGGACAGGCTGAATACGAGCAGTACTTC.

V usage is TRBV5-1 and J usage is TRBJ1-6, with D perhaps TRBD1 (5 bases). V was cut by 4 bases and J by 8 bases, with 25 bases left in between. Germline V lookup: CDR1 SGHRS, CDR2 YFSETQ. CDR3 length: 18 residues. The CDR3 nucleotides read TGCGCCAGCAGCGTGAAAACCGGCCCGCGGGGCGAGGATTCACCCCTCCACTTT. Translating gives CASSVKTGPRGEDSPLHF.

The chain links TRBV10-3 to TRBJ1-5; D might be TRBD1 (5 bases). V gave up 4 bases and J gave up 2 bases, with 9 bases separating them. Per the germline V gene, CDR1 is ENHRY and CDR2 is SYGVKD. This CDR3 contains 14 residues. The CDR3 is CAISVQGGNQPQHF. CDR3 nucleotides: TGTGCCATCAGTGTCCAGGGCGGCAATCAGCCCCAGCATTTT.